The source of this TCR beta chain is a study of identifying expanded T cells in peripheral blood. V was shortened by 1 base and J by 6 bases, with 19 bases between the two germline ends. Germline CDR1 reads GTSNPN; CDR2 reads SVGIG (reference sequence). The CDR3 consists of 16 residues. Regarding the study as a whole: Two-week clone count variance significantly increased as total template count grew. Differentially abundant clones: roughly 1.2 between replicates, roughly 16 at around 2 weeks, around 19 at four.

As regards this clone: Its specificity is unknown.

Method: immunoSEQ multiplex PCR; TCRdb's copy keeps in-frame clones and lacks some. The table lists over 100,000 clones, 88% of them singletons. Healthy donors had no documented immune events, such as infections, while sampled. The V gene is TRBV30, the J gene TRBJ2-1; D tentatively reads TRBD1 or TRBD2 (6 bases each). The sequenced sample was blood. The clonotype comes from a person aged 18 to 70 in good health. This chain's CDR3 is CAWSGGVQGSTNEQFF. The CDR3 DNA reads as TGTGCCTGGAGTGGGGGGGTTCAGGGGAGCACCAATGAGCAGTTCTTC.